This is a list of T cell receptor beta chains from one sample in a study of T cells after yellow fever vaccination. Using its own MiXCR run on the 5' RACE reads, TCRdb lists one record per CDR3 protein. The sample records tens of thousands of distinct CDR3 sequences, about 7.4% being singletons. Sequences were derived from CD8+ T cells sorted from PBMCs, sampled roughly 15 days after the first yellow fever vaccination. These receptors came from a man younger than 35 who received the YFV17D yellow fever vaccine. CDR3s include the opening cysteine and the closing phenylalanine or tryptophan. A D gene is named only where the DNA matches it firmly. A row's size may be missing; if present it is once, few, many or a size class.

clone_size,d_call,v_call,j_call,cdr3_nt,cdr3_aa
many,-,TRBV6-2/TRBV6-3,TRBJ1-5,TGTGCCAGCAGTTACCCTCCTCCGGGACATCTACCATATAGCAATCAGCCCCAGCATTTT,CASSYPPPGHLPYSNQPQHF
many,TRBD2,TRBV7-3,TRBJ2-2,TGTGCCAGCAGCTCGTCGAGGCTAGCGGGGGATACCGGGGAGCTGTTTTTT,CASSSSRLAGDTGELFF
many,-,TRBV5-1,TRBJ2-7,TGCGCCAGCAGCGGGGGGTATGGATCAACCTACGAGCAGTACTTC,CASSGGYGSTYEQYF
many,-,TRBV4-1,TRBJ2-1,TGCGCCAGCAGCCAAGTGAGTAGCAACAATGAGCAGTTCTTC,CASSQVSSNNEQFF
many,TRBD2,TRBV4-3,TRBJ2-1,TGCGCCAGCAGCCAAGATTTTGGAGCGGGGGGGCAAAATGAGCAGTTCTTC,CASSQDFGAGGQNEQFF
many,-,TRBV11-3,TRBJ2-1,TGTGCCAGCAGCTTACGGGGAAAGGGCAATGAGCAGTTCTTC,CASSLRGKGNEQFF
many,-,TRBV6-1,TRBJ2-1,TGTGCCAGCAGTGATGGGGACCTATCCAGCCATGAGCAGTTCTTC,CASSDGDLSSHEQFF
few,-,TRBV5-6,TRBJ1-2,TGTGCCAGCAGCTTGATGAACTATGGCTACACCTTC,CASSLMNYGYTF
many,-,TRBV7-9,TRBJ2-2,TGTGCCAGCAGCTTAACCAACACCGGGGAGCTGTTTTTT,CASSLTNTGELFF
many,TRBD1,TRBV7-2,TRBJ2-2,TGTGCCAGCAGCTTAGTATTGACAGGGTTCGCCGGGGAGCTGTTTTTT,CASSLVLTGFAGELFF
many,-,TRBV5-4,TRBJ1-6,TGTGCCAGCGGGTTAAATTCACCCCTCCACTTT,CASGLNSPLHF
many,-,TRBV10-2,TRBJ1-2,TGCGCCAGCAGTGAGTGGTGGGGGGCCTCTAACTATGGCTACACCTTC,CASSEWWGASNYGYTF
many,-,TRBV12-3/TRBV12-4,TRBJ1-2,TGTGCCAGCAGTTCAGTTACCCCTAACTATGGCTACACCTTC,CASSSVTPNYGYTF
many,-,TRBV16,TRBJ2-3,TGTGCCAGCAGCCGTCTTTTCGATACGCAGTATTTT,CASSRLFDTQYF
many,-,TRBV6-5,TRBJ1-2,TGTGCCAGCATGCAGACTAACTATGGCTACACCTTC,CASMQTNYGYTF
many,TRBD1,TRBV5-1,TRBJ2-3,TGCGCCAGCAGTTGGCGACAGGGCGAGGCAGATACGCAGTATTTT,CASSWRQGEADTQYF
many,-,TRBV4-2,TRBJ1-5,TGTGCCAGCAGCCAAGACGGCTCCCCTATGAATCAGCCCCAGCATTTT,CASSQDGSPMNQPQHF
many,-,TRBV5-4,TRBJ1-2,TGTGCCAGCAGCGAGAGCCTAGGGACGACGGGTGGCTACACCTTC,CASSESLGTTGGYTF
-,-,TRBV4-3,TRBJ2-2,TGCGCCAGCAGCCAAGAGGATTGGGGTGAGCTCCTCACCGGGGAGCTGTTTTTT,CASSQEDWGELLTGELFF
many,-,TRBV27,TRBJ2-7,TGTGCCAGCAGTTTGAAGGGACGATCGTCCTACGAGCAGTACTTC,CASSLKGRSSYEQYF
many,-,TRBV5-1,TRBJ1-1,TGCGCCAGCAGCTTGCCCGGACGGATGAACACTGAAGCTTTCTTT,CASSLPGRMNTEAFF
many,-,TRBV6-5,TRBJ2-3,TGTGCCAGCAGTTACTCGATTCTGAGCACAGATACGCAGTATTTT,CASSYSILSTDTQYF
many,-,TRBV6-5,TRBJ2-5,TGTGCCAGCAGTTACTCGGGGGGTAGGGGACGCGAGACCCAGTACTTC,CASSYSGGRGRETQYF
many,-,TRBV7-3,TRBJ2-1,TGTGCCAGCAGCCTAGGGGATAGCTCCTACAATGAGCAGTTCTTC,CASSLGDSSYNEQFF
many,-,TRBV7-9,TRBJ2-5,TGTGCCAGCAGCTTAGTTCGGGGGACCCAAGAGACCCAGTACTTC,CASSLVRGTQETQYF
many,-,TRBV6-5,TRBJ1-1,TGTGCCAGCATCGAAGCCGACGAAGCTTTCTTT,CASIEADEAFF
-,TRBD1,TRBV3-1,TRBJ1-4,TGTGCCAGCAGCCAACCTCTTGGACAGGGGCCGGATGAAAAACTGTTTTTT,CASSQPLGQGPDEKLFF
many,-,TRBV9,TRBJ2-1,TGTGCCAGCAGCGAGACCCTCCTAGCGAGGGCCGATGAGCAGTTCTTC,CASSETLLARADEQFF
-,-,TRBV6-5,TRBJ2-6,TGTGCCAGCAGTTACGACAGCTCTGGGGCCAACGTCCTGACTTTC,CASSYDSSGANVLTF
-,-,TRBV4-3,TRBJ2-7,TGCGCCAGCAGCCAAGATCGTGGGGACGCCTACGAGCAGTACTTC,CASSQDRGDAYEQYF
many,-,TRBV19,TRBJ1-1,TGTGCCAGTGTCCCGGCTGGGGTCACTGAAGCTTTCTTT,CASVPAGVTEAFF
-,-,TRBV14,TRBJ2-5,TGTGCCAGCAGCCAAGTGGGATTAACAGAGACCCAGTACTTC,CASSQVGLTETQYF
few,TRBD2,TRBV12-3/TRBV12-4,TRBJ2-2,TGTGCCAGCAGTACCCGACTAGCCTCGGGCACCGGGGAGCTGTTTTTT,CASSTRLASGTGELFF
many,-,TRBV5-6,TRBJ1-1,TGTGCCAGCAGCTTGGCAGGAGCAATTGTGAACACTGAAGCTTTCTTT,CASSLAGAIVNTEAFF
-,-,TRBV28,TRBJ1-4,TGTGCCAGCAGTTCCCCGGACGGACTCAAGGGAGATAATGAAAAACTGTTTTTT,CASSSPDGLKGDNEKLFF
few,-,TRBV7-9,TRBJ2-2,TGTGCCAGCAGCCCCCGTGGAGCTAACACCGGGGAGCTGTTTTTT,CASSPRGANTGELFF
many,-,TRBV4-3,TRBJ2-5,TGCGCCAGCAGCCAAGATTTGCGGGGCCAAGAGACCCAGTACTTC,CASSQDLRGQETQYF
-,-,TRBV7-2,TRBJ2-2,TGTGCCAGCAGCTTACCCGGAGAGGGGGTCTGGGGGGAGCTGTTTTTT,CASSLPGEGVWGELFF
many,TRBD2,TRBV7-9,TRBJ2-7,TGTGCCAGCAGCTTGCGGGAGGAGAGCTCCTACGAGCAGTACTTC,CASSLREESSYEQYF
many,-,TRBV13,TRBJ2-7,TGTGCCAGCAGCTCAACGGGCCGGGCGGACGAGCAGTACTTC,CASSSTGRADEQYF
many,-,TRBV27,TRBJ2-2,TGTGCCAGCAGTTTAGAGCCGAACACCGGGGAGCTGTTTTTT,CASSLEPNTGELFF
many,-,TRBV6-5,TRBJ2-5,TGTGCCAGCAGTCCTACTCGGAGGGGGCAAGAGACCCAGTACTTC,CASSPTRRGQETQYF
many,TRBD1,TRBV4-1,TRBJ1-2,TGCGCCAGCAGCCAAGAGGACAGGCCGGGGTATGGCTACACCTTC,CASSQEDRPGYGYTF